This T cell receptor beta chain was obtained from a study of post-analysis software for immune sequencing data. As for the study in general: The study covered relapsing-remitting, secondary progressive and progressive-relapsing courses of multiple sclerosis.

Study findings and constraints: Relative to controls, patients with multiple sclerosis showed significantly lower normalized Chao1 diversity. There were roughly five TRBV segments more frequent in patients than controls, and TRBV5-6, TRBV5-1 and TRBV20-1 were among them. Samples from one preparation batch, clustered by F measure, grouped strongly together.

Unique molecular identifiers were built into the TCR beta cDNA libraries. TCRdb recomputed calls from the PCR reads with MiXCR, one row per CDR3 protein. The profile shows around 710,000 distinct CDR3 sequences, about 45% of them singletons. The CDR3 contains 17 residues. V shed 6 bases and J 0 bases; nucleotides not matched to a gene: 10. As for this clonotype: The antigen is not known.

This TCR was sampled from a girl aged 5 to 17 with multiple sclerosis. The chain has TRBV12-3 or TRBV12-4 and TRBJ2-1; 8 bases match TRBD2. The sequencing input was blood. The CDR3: CASRRPGTSASYNEQFF. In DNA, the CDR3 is TGTGCCAGCAGACGTCCCGGGACTAGTGCCTCCTACAATGAGCAGTTCTTC.